These T cell receptor beta chains were read from a single sample in a study of T cell responses to AZD1222 COVID-19 vaccine. Sequencing was performed with immunoSEQ multiplex PCR; in TCRdb, only in-frame clones are kept and a portion is missing. Of roughly 170,000 clones in the sample, roughly nine tenths are singletons; the top ten hold under 2.5%. Sequences were derived from peripheral blood, sampled on day 0 of AZD1222 vaccination. The origin of the receptors is an adult in good health. The CDR3 runs from the conserved cysteine through the conserved F or W. The order of the fields is clone size, V gene, CDR3 protein. Only part of the rows carry a size: once, few, many, or a class if the clone is expanded.

>.|TRBV7-2
CASSLRGGYGYTF
>.|TRBV6-4
CASSDLGLAVRDEQFF
>.|TRBV30
CASTVGQGSTDTQYF
>.|TRBV4-1
CASSLGVEAPLHF
>.|TRBV5-6
CASSLAGGQGEAFF
>.|TRBV6-6
CASSYSRGSEKLFF
>.|TRBV19
CASSPSTGTSPISNQPQHF
>.|TRBV4-1
CASSQVSRLIGNTIYF
>few|TRBV7-2
CASSWTDYEQYF
>.|TRBV7-9
CASSFRDRGTDTQYF
>.|TRBV5-6
CASSPGVGLADNEQFF
>.|TRBV5-1
CASSRADAKNEKLFF
>.|TRBV7-2
CASSVRTGDTIYF
>.|TRBV6-5
CASSYDGGNEKLFF
>.|TRBV28
CASSPQIRIRNSPLHF
>.|TRBV19
CASSIQGMNTEAFF
>.|TRBV29-1
CSVRRTGAYEQYF
>.|TRBV28
CASSSRRQGRVNQPQHF
>.|TRBV15
CATSRALGGGNEQYF
>.|TRBV2
CASSIVFGTTGEQFF
>.|TRBV2
CASSDTGTVNQPQHF
>.|TRBV6-4
CASSIAGDVDEQFF
>.|TRBV27
CASSLVGGRQETQYF
>.|TRBV11-2
CASRNQQGSSPLHF
>.|TRBV4-3
CASSQDGLALSTDTQYF
>.|TRBV11-2
CASSLDPGSYEQYF
>.|TRBV3-1/TRBV3-2
CASSQTGLEAFF
>once|TRBV6-5
CASGDRGAKLFF
>few|TRBV7-2
CASSFAGGTDTQYF
>.|TRBV7-9
CASSRDSPNSPLHF
>.|TRBV13
CASSLEASRTYEQYF
>once|TRBV6-1
CASSDPRGQGGTGTEAFF
>.|TRBV7-8
CASSLDSTAPNEQFF
>.|TRBV6-2/TRBV6-3
CASSYSNPETQYF
>once|TRBV24-1
CATSDSGLAGGPVANEQFF
>once|TRBV7-2
CASSLAPGQGYTQYF